This T cell receptor (beta chain) derives from a study of technical replicates of blood from several donors. Assay used: immunoSEQ multiplex PCR; TCRdb lists only in-frame clones, some missing. Of more than 75,000 clones listed, just over 90% are singletons. Germline loops: CDR1 SGHNT, CDR2 YYREEE (reference sequence). The length of the CDR3 is 15 residues. The J segment lost 5 bases and the V segment lost 3 bases, leaving 7 bases of the junction unmatched. This receptor was taken from a human donor in good health. Specimen: T cells isolated from PBMCs. This sequence joins TRBV5-4 and TRBJ2-7; 11 bases agree with TRBD1. The CDR3 nucleotides read TGTGCCAGCAGCTCGCGGGACAGGGGGAAAGACGAGCAGTACTTC. Its translation: CASSSRDRGKDEQYF.